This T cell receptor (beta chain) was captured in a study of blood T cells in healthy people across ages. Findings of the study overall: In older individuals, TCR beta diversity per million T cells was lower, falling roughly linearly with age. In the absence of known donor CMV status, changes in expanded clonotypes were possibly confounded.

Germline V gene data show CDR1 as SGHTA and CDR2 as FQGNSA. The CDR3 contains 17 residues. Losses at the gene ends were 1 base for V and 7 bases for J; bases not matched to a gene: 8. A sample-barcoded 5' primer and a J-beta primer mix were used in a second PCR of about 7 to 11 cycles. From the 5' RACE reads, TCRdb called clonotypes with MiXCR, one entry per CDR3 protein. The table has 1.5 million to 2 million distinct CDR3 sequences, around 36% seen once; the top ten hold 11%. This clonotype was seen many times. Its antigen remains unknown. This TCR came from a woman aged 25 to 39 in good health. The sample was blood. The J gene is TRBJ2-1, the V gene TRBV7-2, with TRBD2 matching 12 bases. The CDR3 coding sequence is TGTGCCAGCAGCTTAGAGGCTAGCGGGGGGGCGAGGAATGAGCAGTTCTTC. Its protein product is CASSLEASGGARNEQFF.